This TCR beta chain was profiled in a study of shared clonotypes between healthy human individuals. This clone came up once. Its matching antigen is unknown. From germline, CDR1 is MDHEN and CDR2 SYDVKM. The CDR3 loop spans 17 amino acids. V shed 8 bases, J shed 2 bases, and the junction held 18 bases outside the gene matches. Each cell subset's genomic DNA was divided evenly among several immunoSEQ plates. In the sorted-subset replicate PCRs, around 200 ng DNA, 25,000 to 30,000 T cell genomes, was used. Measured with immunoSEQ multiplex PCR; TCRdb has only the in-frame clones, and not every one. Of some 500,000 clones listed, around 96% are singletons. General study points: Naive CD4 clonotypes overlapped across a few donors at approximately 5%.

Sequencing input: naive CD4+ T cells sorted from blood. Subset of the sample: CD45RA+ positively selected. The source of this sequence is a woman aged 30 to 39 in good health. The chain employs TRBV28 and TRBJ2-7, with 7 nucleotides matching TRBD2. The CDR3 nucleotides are TGTGCCAGCGAGCGGAGAAGCGGGGCTAGTTGGCCCTACGAGCAGTACTTC. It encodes CASERRSGASWPYEQYF.